Each of the 19 T cell receptor beta chains below was sequenced from the same sample in a study of cytomegalovirus exposure and HLA in healthy donors. Data came from immunoSEQ multiplex PCR; TCRdb stores just in-frame clones and leaves some out. The sample has some 330,000 clones; around 86% are singletons. Source material: PBMCs. The source is a woman between 18 and 29 years old in good health and CMV-seronegative.

The rearrangement uses TRBV6-4 and TRBJ2-3, with 14 bases matching TRBD2. Germline lookup yields CDR1 MRHNA and CDR2 SNTAGT. V was pared by 6 bases and J by 4 bases, with 6 bases of the junction left unmatched. The CDR3 runs 16 residues. CDR3 loop: CASRETSGRASDTQYF. The CDR3 DNA follows: TGTGCCAGCAGGGAGACTAGCGGGAGGGCCTCAGATACGCAGTATTTT.

This clone was counted once. The chain employs TRBV5-4 and TRBJ2-5; 8 nucleotides agree with TRBD2. CDR1 and CDR2 (germline): SGHNT, YYREEE (reference sequence). V was pared by 2 bases and J by 4 bases, with 7 bases of the junction left unmatched. This CDR3 contains 15 residues. The CDR3 coding sequence is TGTGCCAGCAGCTTTGCGGGAGGTCTTCGAGAGACCCAGTACTTC. This sequence encodes CASSFAGGLRETQYF.

The J gene is TRBJ1-1, the V gene TRBV2; TRBD1 is a possible D gene (6 bases). Trimming pared 6 bases from V and 3 bases from J, leaving 8 bases between. This CDR3 spans 12 amino acids. Looked up from germline, CDR1 is SNHLY and CDR2 is FYNNEI. The DNA for the CDR3 is TGTGCCAGCAGCGGACAGTACACTGAAGCTTTCTTT. Its protein is CASSGQYTEAFF.

The DNA for the CDR3 is TGTGCCAGCAGCCCCCTCTCGGGACAGGGATATTTGACCGGGGAGCTGTTTTTT. Encoded protein: CASSPLSGQGYLTGELFF. The chain has TRBV5-6 and TRBJ2-2; TRBD1 matches 9 bases. With 4 bases clipped from V and 5 bases from J, the junction kept 15 bases outside the gene matches. Germline V gene lookup returns CDR1 SGHDT and CDR2 YYEEEE. There are 18 residues in the CDR3.

This rearrangement joins TRBV9 to TRBJ2-3; possibly TRBD1 for D (6 bases). The CDR3 totals 15 residues. V was pared by 3 bases and J by 6 bases, with 17 bases between. Germline loops: CDR1 SGDLS, CDR2 YYNGEE. The CDR3 loop is CASSAEGRGEDTQYF. The CDR3 coding sequence is TGTGCCAGCAGCGCCGAGGGCAGGGGTGAGGATACGCAGTATTTT.

This clone appeared once. The chain combines TRBV7-8 with TRBJ2-7, with D possibly being TRBD2 (5 bases). Germline values: CDR1 SGHVS, CDR2 FQNEAQ. The CDR3 has 14 residues. V shed 1 base and J shed 2 bases, with 9 bases lying between them. The CDR3 region has the DNA TGTGCCAGCAGCTTAGGGGTGGGAGCCTACGAGCAGTACTTC. Protein: CASSLGVGAYEQYF.

The chain is built from TRBV4-3 and TRBJ2-5; TRBD1 agrees at 8 bases. Germline V gene data show CDR1 as LGHNA and CDR2 as YSLEER. The CDR3 has 16 residues. After removal of 4 bases from V and 3 bases from J, the junction contained 10 bases not matched to a gene. DNA of the CDR3: TGCGCCAGCAGCCGTGAAACCGGACAGGGCGAAGAGACCCAGTACTTC. Encoded protein: CASSRETGQGEETQYF.

The rearrangement uses TRBV18 and TRBJ1-2; 11 bases line up with TRBD1. The CDR3 is 14 residues long. Germline V lookup: CDR1 KGHSH, CDR2 LQKENI. The V segment lost 3 bases and the J segment 7 bases; nucleotides outside the gene matches: 4. The CDR3: CASSPGTGGSGYTF. The CDR3 DNA reads TGTGCCAGCTCACCCGGGACAGGGGGATCTGGCTACACCTTC.

The chain joins TRBV7-2 to TRBJ2-7; TRBD2 might be the D (6 bases). The CDR3 sequence is 13 residues long. Trimming pared 1 base from V and 7 bases from J, leaving 11 bases between. Germline CDR1 is SGHTA and CDR2 is FQGNSA. The CDR3: CASSLGLVSEQYF. The CDR3 DNA follows: TGTGCCAGCAGCTTAGGACTAGTCTCAGAGCAGTACTTC.

V usage is TRBV5-6 and J usage is TRBJ2-5; TRBD1 matches 7 bases. This CDR3 is 15 amino acids long. Trimming at V came to 5 bases and at J to 5 bases, leaving 12 bases not matched to a gene. Germline V CDR1 and CDR2: SGHDT, YYEEEE. The DNA for the CDR3 is TGTGCCAGCAGTGTGAGGGGGCAGGGCCAGGAGACCCAGTACTTC. The encoded protein is CASSVRGQGQETQYF.

J is TRBJ2-3 and V is TRBV11-3; TRBD2 matches 14 bases. Germline trimming cut 5 bases from V and 1 base from J; bases unmatched to any gene: 2. This CDR3 comprises 16 residues. Germline V CDR1 and CDR2: SGHNT, YENEEA. For the CDR3, the DNA is TGTGCCAGCAGCCCGGGACTAGCGGGAGGCACAGATACGCAGTATTTT. As protein: CASSPGLAGGTDTQYF.

CDR3 DNA: TGTGCCAGTAGTATCCGGCGGGCAGTCTCCTACGAGCAGTACTTC. Residues: CASSIRRAVSYEQYF. V gene TRBV19 combines with J gene TRBJ2-7; TRBD2 is a possible D gene (5 bases). Per germline, CDR1 LNHDA and CDR2 SQIVND (reference sequence). The V end was cut by 3 bases, the J end by 0 bases, with 12 bases between. This CDR3 region has 15 residues.

This chain connects TRBV4-1 to TRBJ2-3; 7 nucleotides match TRBD2. CDR3 size: 16 residues. Trimming removed 1 base from V and 2 bases from J; junction bases left unmatched: 6. CDR1 MGHRA and CDR2 YSYEKL come from the germline V gene. This CDR3 reads CASSQGRTSATDTQYF. Written as DNA, the CDR3 is TGCGCCAGCAGCCAAGGTCGTACTAGCGCCACAGATACGCAGTATTTT.

This clone has a single count. This CDR3 reads CASSTLQADLGQPQHF. CDR3 in DNA: TGTGCCAGTAGTACCTTGCAAGCGGATTTAGGTCAGCCCCAGCATTTT. The chain recombines TRBV19 with TRBJ1-5, with unresolved D. V lost 4 bases to trimming and J lost 6 bases, with 19 bases between them. The CDR3 is made up of 16 amino acids. CDR1 is LNHDA and CDR2 is SQIVND in the germline V gene (reference sequence).

The V gene is TRBV9, the J gene TRBJ2-1, with 14 bases lining up with TRBD2. The CDR3 is 17 residues long. Germline values: CDR1 SGDLS, CDR2 YYNGEE. The ends lost 4 bases at V and 0 bases at J; junction bases unmatched: 3. The CDR3 region is CASSPGTSGSSYNEQFF. CDR3 nucleotide sequence: TGTGCCAGCAGCCCGGGGACTAGCGGGAGCTCCTACAATGAGCAGTTCTTC. Drawing the rest from reference TRBV9 and TRBJ2-1, the complete variable domain is DSGVTQTPKHLITATGQRVTLRCSPRSGDLSVYWYQQSLDQGLQFLIQYYNGEERAKGNILERFSAQQFPDLHSELNLSSLELGDSALYFCASSPGTSGSSYNEQFFGPGTRLTVL.

The chain carries TRBV7-3 and TRBJ2-1, with D possibly TRBD1 on 5 matching bases. Trimming shortened V by 1 base and J by 8 bases, and 12 bases separated the two germline ends. Germline CDR1 reads SGHTA; CDR2 reads FQGTGA. The CDR3 spans 14 residues. The CDR3 region is CASSLRGSRYEQFF. The CDR3 coding sequence is TGTGCCAGCAGCTTAAGGGGCAGTAGGTATGAGCAGTTCTTC.

This chain uses TRBV5-6 with TRBJ2-3, with D possibly matching TRBD2 (6 bases). V lost 1 base to trimming and J lost 9 bases, with 15 bases between them. The CDR3 extends over 14 amino acids. Looked up from germline, CDR1 is SGHDT and CDR2 is YYEEEE. CDR3: CASSLSGAPETQYF. Written as DNA, the CDR3 is TGTGCCAGCAGCTTGTCGGGAGCCCCCGAGACGCAGTATTTT.

The chain uses TRBV5-4 and TRBJ2-2; 9 bases map to TRBD1. The CDR3 is made up of 15 amino acids. With V trimmed by 3 bases and J by 7 bases, 7 bases remained unmatched. CDR1 is SGHNT, CDR2 YYREEE, per germline (reference sequence). DNA of the CDR3: TGTGCCAGCAGCTGGGGACAGGGAAACGGCGGGGAGCTGTTTTTT. This translates into CASSWGQGNGGELFF. The whole variable domain, remainder taken from reference TRBV5-4 and TRBJ2-2, is ETGVTQSPTHLIKTRGQQVTLRCSSQSGHNTVSWYQQALGQGPQFIFQYYREEENGRGNFPPRFSGLQFPNYSSELNVNALELDDSALYLCASSWGQGNGGELFFGEGSRLTVL.

The gene calls are TRBV5-1 and TRBJ2-7; 9 bases map to TRBD2. This CDR3 has 15 amino acids. Germline loops: CDR1 SGHRS, CDR2 YFSETQ. V gave up 5 bases and J gave up 0 bases; unmatched junction bases: 6. CDR3 protein: CASRDSSGISYEQYF. The CDR3 DNA reads as TGCGCCAGCAGGGACTCTAGCGGGATCTCCTACGAGCAGTACTTC. Combining the CDR3 with reference TRBV5-1 and TRBJ2-7 gives the whole variable domain KAGVTQTPRYLIKTRGQQVTLSCSPISGHRSVSWYQQTPGQGLQFLFEYFSETQRNKGNFPGRFSGRQFSNSRSEMNVSTLELGDSALYLCASRDSSGISYEQYFGPGTRLTVT.